The T cell receptor beta chain described here comes from a study of read filtering for tumor transcriptome and immune sequencing. Study-wide background: The cohort had around 18 men and approximately 13 women aged roughly 45 to 90, mean roughly 66 years. Overall study findings and caveats: In IR-seq, single-read clonotypes were about 80% of clonotypes but around 3.2% of reads. Even smaller IR-seq throughput identified most shared clonotypes.

With 0 bases clipped from V and 2 bases from J, the junction kept 10 bases outside the gene matches. CDR3 length: 17 amino acids. Germline lookup yields CDR1 SGHRS and CDR2 YFSETQ. The library was built from about 0.4 ug RNA with molecular barcoded adaptors for alpha/delta and beta/gamma chains. MiXCR, applied by TCRdb to the reads, yields one record per CDR3 protein. Among 50,000 to 65,000 distinct CDR3 sequences listed, roughly 20% were seen once. There are many counts of this clonotype. Its antigen is still unknown. The receptor was isolated from a donor at least 40 years old with multiple myeloma. V gene TRBV5-1 combines with J gene TRBJ2-5; 7 bases map to TRBD2. The sample was a population of CD138-negative cells sorted from bone marrow. CDR3 region: CASSLDPGGGPQETQYF. For the CDR3, the DNA is TGCGCCAGCAGCTTGGACCCGGGAGGAGGTCCGCAAGAGACCCAGTACTTC.